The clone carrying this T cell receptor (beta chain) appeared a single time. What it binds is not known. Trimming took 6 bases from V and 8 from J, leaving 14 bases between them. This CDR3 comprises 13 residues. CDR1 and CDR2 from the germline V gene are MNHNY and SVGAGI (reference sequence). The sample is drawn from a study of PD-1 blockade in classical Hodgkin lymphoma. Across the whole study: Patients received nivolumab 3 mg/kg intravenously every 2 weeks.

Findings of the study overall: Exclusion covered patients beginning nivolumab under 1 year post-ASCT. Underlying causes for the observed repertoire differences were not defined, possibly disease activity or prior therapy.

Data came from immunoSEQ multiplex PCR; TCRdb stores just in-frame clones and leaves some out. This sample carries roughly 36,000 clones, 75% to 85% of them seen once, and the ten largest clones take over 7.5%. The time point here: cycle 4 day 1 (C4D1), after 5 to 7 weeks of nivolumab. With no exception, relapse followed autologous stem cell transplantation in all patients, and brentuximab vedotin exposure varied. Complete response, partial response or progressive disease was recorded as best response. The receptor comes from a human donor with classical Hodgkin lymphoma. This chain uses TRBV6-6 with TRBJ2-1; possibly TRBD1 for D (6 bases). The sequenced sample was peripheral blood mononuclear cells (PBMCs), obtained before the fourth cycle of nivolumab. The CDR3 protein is CASSPGGWHEQFF. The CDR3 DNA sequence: TGTGCCAGCAGCCCTGGGGGCTGGCATGAGCAGTTCTTC.